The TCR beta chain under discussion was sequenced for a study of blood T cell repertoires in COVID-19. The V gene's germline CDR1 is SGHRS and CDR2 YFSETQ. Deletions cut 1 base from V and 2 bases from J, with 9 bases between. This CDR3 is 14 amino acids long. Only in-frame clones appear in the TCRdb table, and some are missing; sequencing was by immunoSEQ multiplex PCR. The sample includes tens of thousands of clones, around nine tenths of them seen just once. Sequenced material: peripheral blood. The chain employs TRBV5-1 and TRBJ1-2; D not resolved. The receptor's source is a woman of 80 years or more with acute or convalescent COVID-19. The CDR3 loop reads CASSLTYENYGYTF. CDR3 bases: TGCGCCAGCAGCTTGACATATGAAAACTATGGCTACACCTTC.